Each of the 7 T cell receptor beta chains below was sequenced from the same sample in a study of T cells in women clearing cervical HPV infection. The table came from immunoSEQ multiplex PCR; TCRdb's copy has only in-frame clones and leaves some out. The data include roughly 40,000 clones; the top ten clones carry 0.95% to 1.5%. The sample consisted of blood buffy coat. The source is a woman aged 18 to 75 with a cervical HPV16 infection that either progressed to CIN3+ or cleared (not recorded which).

In the case of this clone: The sequence runs out 3 residues before the end of the CDR3; the remainder is reconstructed from the germline J gene. V is TRBV5-4 and J is TRBJ1-4; the match to TRBD1 covers 8 bases. This CDR3 region has 15 residues. V lost 2 bases and J lost 6; bases outside the gene matches: 6. The V gene's germline CDR1 is SGHNT and CDR2 YYREEE (reference sequence). Here the CDR3 reads CASSLSVRGHEKLFF. The CDR3 bases that were read are TGTGCCAGCAGCTTATCGGTCAGGGGGCATGAAAAA.

The CDR3 bases that were read are TGTGCCAGCAGCTTGCAGTCTCTAGCCGCCGGGGAG. Encoded protein: CASSLQSLAAGE. The full CDR3 protein is CASSLQSLAAGELFF. The V and J genes are TRBV7-2 and TRBJ2-2, with D perhaps matching TRBD2 (5 bases). With the read ending 3 residues before the CDR3 end, the germline J gene is used to fill in that end. Trimming cost V 3 bases and J 6 bases, with 14 bases left between them. The CDR3 is 15 residues long. Germline V gene sequence: CDR1 SGHTA, CDR2 FQGNSA.

About this clone itself: Read coverage stops 3 residues before the CDR3 terminus; the germline J gene supplies the remainder. The V and J genes are TRBV23-1 and TRBJ2-7; maybe TRBD2 (6 bases). TRBV23-1 is classed as an ORF, of uncertain function. The CDR3 contains 18 residues. Trimming removed 3 bases at V and 4 bases at J, with 25 bases between. CDR3 residues: CASSHGWGDFGATYEQYF. CDR3 bases read: TGCGCCAGCAGTCATGGGTGGGGGGACTTCGGCGCGACATACGAG.

In the case of this clone: The CDR3 extends 3 residues past the end of the read, so its final part is completed from the germline J gene. The rearrangement links TRBV7-9 to TRBJ2-4, with 7 bases matching TRBD1. In germline, CDR1 is SEHNR, CDR2 FQNEAQ (reference sequence). This CDR3 contains 15 residues. The DNA read from the CDR3 is TGTGCCAGCAGCACCTCCTCGGGACAGCTTCATGGT. It yields the protein CASSTSSGQLHG. The CDR3 in its entirety is CASSTSSGQLHGQYF.

Regarding this clone: The sequence runs out 3 residues before the end of the CDR3; the remainder is reconstructed from the germline J gene. V is TRBV10-3 and J is TRBJ1-1, with D maybe TRBD1 (5 bases). This CDR3 spans 14 amino acids. Per the germline V gene, CDR1 is ENHRY and CDR2 is SYGVKD. Trimming took off 3 bases at V and 6 bases at J, with 14 bases between the two ends. CDR3 protein: CAISEPGLGAEAFF. The CDR3 bases that were read are TGTGCCATCAGTGAACCGGGACTGGGAGCTGAA.

A remark on this clone: The read halts 3 residues ahead of the CDR3 end, with the missing end drawn from the germline J gene. The chain is built from TRBV28 and TRBJ2-3; 10 nucleotides align to TRBD2. J lost 5 bases, V lost 2 bases, and 19 bases had no gene match. Germline lookup yields CDR1 MDHEN and CDR2 SYDVKM. The CDR3 is 20 residues long. The DNA read from the CDR3 is TGTGCCAGCAGTTTAAGCGTTTGGGACCGAGCGGGACTAGCGTTAGATACG. Translated, it gives CASSLSVWDRAGLALDT. The entire CDR3 reads CASSLSVWDRAGLALDTQYF.

In the case of this clone: The read ends 3 residues shy of where the CDR3 ends; the end is completed using the germline J gene. The rearrangement links TRBV5-1 to TRBJ1-5; D possibly corresponds to TRBD1 (6 bases). V dropped 1 base and J dropped 0 bases, with 8 bases sitting between them. Germline values: CDR1 SGHRS, CDR2 YFSETQ. The CDR3 has 15 residues. Partial CDR3 DNA: TGCGCCAGCAGCTTGACAGGGAGTAGCAATCAGCCC. Residues: CASSLTGSSNQP. The entire CDR3 protein is CASSLTGSSNQPQHF.